This T cell receptor beta chain was obtained from a study of T cell responses to AZD1222 COVID-19 vaccine (dated by TCRdb to the early 2020s). Study-wide context: TCR sequencing was performed for about 250 trial participants, of whom some 200 were given two doses of AZD1222 and around 25 were given two doses of MenACWY control vaccine. Trial participants were enrolled by age into subgroups of 18-55, 56-69 and 70-plus years, and 148, 28 and 57 TCR-sequenced participants, respectively, were included in these subgroups. General conclusions and limits of the study: Because no day 14 peak-response samples were available, the repertoires could be characterized only after the peak T cell response. Participants were mostly white British, with more females than males. The authors suggested clonal diversity may have been underestimated. Reportedly, close to half of the unique spike-specific TCRs recognized epitopes lying outside the regions that are mutated in the B.1.351 and B.1.1.7 variants. Only a handful of AZD1222 recipients were SARS-CoV-2 seropositive at baseline, limiting conclusions about previously exposed vaccinees. The whole spike protein was spanned by vaccine-associated CD4 TCRs, and dominant responses were seen in regions 160-218 and 743-854. The 56-69-year group was small, and its depth increase did not reach significance, likely because of low power. After two AZD1222 doses, both the breadth and the depth of spike-specific TCRs were significantly higher than at day 0 and than in MenACWY recipients.

The CDR3 regions of human TCRbeta chains were analyzed by immunosequencing. For the original study's pipeline: TCRs in the repertoires were compared against a reference library of SARS-CoV-2-specific TCRs that had been generated with the MIRA antigen-specificity platform. Breadth was defined as the fraction of unique TCRs that were SARS-CoV-2-associated, and depth was defined as the fraction of total T cells that were SARS-CoV-2-associated. Using the MIRA data, every spike-specific TCR was mapped to the spike region that the TCR reacted to and assigned to either a CD4 or a CD8 class. Log10-transformed breadth and depth values were compared by one-way ANOVA with Sidak's multiple comparisons tests. Here the immuneACCESS table is served through TCRdb, limited to in-frame sequences with V and J called. Missing clones are a known gap in these copies; in checked studies unresolved V genes cover under half, and the rest lacks a known reason. The V and J calls and clone size are taken from that table; D and trimming were inferred from the DNA. The sample profile shows over 100,000 clones; around 87% of them were found once. Jointly, the top ten make up 4.4% of the sample.

Compared with germline, V lacks 12 bases and J lacks 4 bases; bases without a gene match: 9. Per the germline V gene, KGHDR is the CDR1 and SFDVKD is the CDR2. From cysteine to phenylalanine, the CDR3 is 16 amino acids long. Of all the DNA, just the CDR3 is kept, 48 bases in frame from base 1. Read against the paper, the sample's time point label means: about 28 days (+/-7) after the second vaccine dose. AZD1222 recipients whose second dose came at about 4 weeks and those whose second dose came at about 12 weeks were combined into one group, since spike-specific TCR depth and breadth did not differ between the two schedules. Vaccinee samples came from UK trials COV001 and COV002, including a single-blind randomized controlled phase 2/3 trial of AZD1222 (ChAdOx1 nCoV-19) in healthy adults. Trial participant PBMC samples were collected at day 0 and day 28 after the second dose for TCRbeta chain sequencing.

Comments on this clone: What this receptor recognizes is not known. No clone much larger than this one lies a single base away; base qualities are absent.

This receptor was taken from an adult who received the AZD1222 COVID-19 vaccine. The sequence links TRBV24-1 to TRBJ2-2; 14 nucleotides in the junction match TRBD2. The starting material was peripheral blood, obtained 28 days after the second AZD1222 dose. The nucleotides are TGTGCCGTAGGGACTAGCGGGAGTCGAGGCACCGGGGAGCTGTTTTTT. Protein translation: CAVGTSGSRGTGELFF.